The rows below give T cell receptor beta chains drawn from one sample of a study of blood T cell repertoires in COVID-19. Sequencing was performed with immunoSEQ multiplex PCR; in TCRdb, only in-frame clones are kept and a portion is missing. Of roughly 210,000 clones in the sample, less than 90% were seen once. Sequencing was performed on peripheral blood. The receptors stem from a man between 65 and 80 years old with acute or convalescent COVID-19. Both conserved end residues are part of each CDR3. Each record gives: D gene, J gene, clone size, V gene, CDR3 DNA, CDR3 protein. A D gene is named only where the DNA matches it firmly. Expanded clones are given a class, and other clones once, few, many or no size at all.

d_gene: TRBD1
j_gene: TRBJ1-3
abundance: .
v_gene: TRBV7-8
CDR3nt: TGTGCCAGCAGCTTAGTATTATCCGGGGCAGGGGGCCAAAACACCATATATTTT
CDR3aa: CASSLVLSGAGGQNTIYF

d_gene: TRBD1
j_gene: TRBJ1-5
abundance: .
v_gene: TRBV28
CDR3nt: TGTGCCAGCAGTTTATTACAGGGGGCGGATCAGCCCCAGCATTTT
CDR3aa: CASSLLQGADQPQHF

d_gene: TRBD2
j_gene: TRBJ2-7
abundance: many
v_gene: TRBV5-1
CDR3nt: TGCGCCAGCAGGCAACCCGGGACTAGTAGCAACGAGCAGTACTTC
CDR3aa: CASRQPGTSSNEQYF

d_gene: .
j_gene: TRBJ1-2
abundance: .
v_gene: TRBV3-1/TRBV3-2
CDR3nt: TGTGCCAGCAGCCAAGGACCCAGGGATGGCTACACCTTC
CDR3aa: CASSQGPRDGYTF

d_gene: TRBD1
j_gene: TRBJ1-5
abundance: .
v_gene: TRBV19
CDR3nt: TGTGCCAGTAGTCCATCGAGAGTGGGGACAGGTAGCAATCAGCCCCAGCATTTT
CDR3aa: CASSPSRVGTGSNQPQHF

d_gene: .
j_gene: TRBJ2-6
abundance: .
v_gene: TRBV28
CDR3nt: TGTGCCAGCAGTTCTCAAGGGGGTGCCGGGGCCAACGTCCTGACTTTC
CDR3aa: CASSSQGGAGANVLTF

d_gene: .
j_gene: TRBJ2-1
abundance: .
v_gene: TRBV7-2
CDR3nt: TGTGCCAGCAGCTATAGCGTCGAGGCCCGAGGTGAGCAGTTCTTC
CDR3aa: CASSYSVEARGEQFF

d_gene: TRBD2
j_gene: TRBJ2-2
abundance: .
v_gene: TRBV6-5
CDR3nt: TGTGCCAGCAGACTAGCGGGGGTGAACACCGGGGAGCTGTTTTTT
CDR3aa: CASRLAGVNTGELFF

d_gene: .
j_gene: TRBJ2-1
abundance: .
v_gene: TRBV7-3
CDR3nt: TGTGCCAGCAGCTCCGCGGGCGGGATCAGGGAGCAGTTCTTC
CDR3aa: CASSSAGGIREQFF

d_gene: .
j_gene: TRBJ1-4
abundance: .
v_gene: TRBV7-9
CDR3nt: TGTGCCAGCAGCTTACATTTTGTGGGAGGTGAAAAACTGTTTTTT
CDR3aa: CASSLHFVGGEKLFF

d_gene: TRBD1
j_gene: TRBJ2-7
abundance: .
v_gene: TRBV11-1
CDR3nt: TGTGCCAGCAGACGGACAGGGGCCTACGAGCAGTACTTC
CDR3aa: CASRRTGAYEQYF

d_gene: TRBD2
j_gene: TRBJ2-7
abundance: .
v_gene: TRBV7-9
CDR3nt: TGTGCCAGCAGCTCCCCTCCGGGACTAGCGGCCCCAGGGCCTTATTTC
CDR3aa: CASSSPPGLAAPGPYF

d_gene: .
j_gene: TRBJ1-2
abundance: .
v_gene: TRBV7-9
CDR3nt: TGTGCCAGCAGCTTAAGCGGACTGGACTCGGGGTATGGCTACACCTTC
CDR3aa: CASSLSGLDSGYGYTF

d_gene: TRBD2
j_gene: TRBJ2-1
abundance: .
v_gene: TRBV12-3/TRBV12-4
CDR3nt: TGTGCCAGCAGTCTTCTACTAGCGGGAGTGCAGTTCTTC
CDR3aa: CASSLLLAGVQFF

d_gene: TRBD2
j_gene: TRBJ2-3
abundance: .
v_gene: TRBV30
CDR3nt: TGTGCCTGTTCATTGGGACTAGCGGGAGTAGATACGCAGTATTTT
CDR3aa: CACSLGLAGVDTQYF

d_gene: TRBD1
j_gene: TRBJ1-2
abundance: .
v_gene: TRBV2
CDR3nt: TGTGCCAGCAGTGATGGACAGGGTAGGGTCGGCTACACCTTC
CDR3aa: CASSDGQGRVGYTF

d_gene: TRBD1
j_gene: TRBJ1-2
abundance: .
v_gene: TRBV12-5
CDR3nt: TGTGCTAGTGGTTTGGGAGACAGGGACTATGGCTACACCTTC
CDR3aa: CASGLGDRDYGYTF

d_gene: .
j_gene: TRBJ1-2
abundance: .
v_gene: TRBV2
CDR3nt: TGTGCCAGCAGTGAATCGGGGGGGAACTATGGCTACACCTTC
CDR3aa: CASSESGGNYGYTF

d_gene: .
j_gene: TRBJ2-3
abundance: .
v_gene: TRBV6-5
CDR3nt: TGTGCCAGCAGTAGACAGGCCGTTAGCACAGATACGCAGTATTTT
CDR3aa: CASSRQAVSTDTQYF

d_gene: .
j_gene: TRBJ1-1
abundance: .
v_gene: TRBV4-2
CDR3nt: TGTGCCAGCAGCCTACCCGGGGATATGAACACTGAAGCTTTCTTT
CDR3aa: CASSLPGDMNTEAFF

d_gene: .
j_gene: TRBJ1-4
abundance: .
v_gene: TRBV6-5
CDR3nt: TGTGCCAGCAGTTACTCGACCAGGGGATCTAATGAAAAACTGTTTTTT
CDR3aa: CASSYSTRGSNEKLFF

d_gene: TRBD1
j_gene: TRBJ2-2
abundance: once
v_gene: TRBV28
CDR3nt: TGTGCCAGCAGGGGACAGGGGTCAAACACCGGGGAGCTGTTTTTT
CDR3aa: CASRGQGSNTGELFF

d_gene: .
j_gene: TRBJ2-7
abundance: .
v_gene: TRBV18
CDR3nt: TGTGCCAGCTCACCAGGCGGGTTCGGCGAGCAGTACTTC
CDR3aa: CASSPGGFGEQYF

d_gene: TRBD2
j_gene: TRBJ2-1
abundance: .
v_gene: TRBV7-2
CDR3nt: TGTGCCAGCAGCTTAGCGGCCCAGCGGGAGAGGAATGAGCAGTTCTTC
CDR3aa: CASSLAAQRERNEQFF

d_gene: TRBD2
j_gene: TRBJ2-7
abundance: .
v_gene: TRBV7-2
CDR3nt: TGTGCCAGCAGCTTAGCGGGAGGGCCCGAGCAGTACTTC
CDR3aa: CASSLAGGPEQYF